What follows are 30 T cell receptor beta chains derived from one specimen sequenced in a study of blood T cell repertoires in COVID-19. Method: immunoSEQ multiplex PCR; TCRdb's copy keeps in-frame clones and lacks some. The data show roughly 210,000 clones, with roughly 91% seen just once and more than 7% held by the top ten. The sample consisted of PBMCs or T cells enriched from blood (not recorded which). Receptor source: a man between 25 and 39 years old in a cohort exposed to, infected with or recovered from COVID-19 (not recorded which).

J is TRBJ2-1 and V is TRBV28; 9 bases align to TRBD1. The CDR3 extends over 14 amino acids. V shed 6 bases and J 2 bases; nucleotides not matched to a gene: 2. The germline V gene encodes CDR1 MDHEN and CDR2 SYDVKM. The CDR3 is CASSHRGPYNEQFF. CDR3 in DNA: TGTGCCAGCAGCCACAGGGGGCCCTACAATGAGCAGTTCTTC.

CDR3 sequence: CASSSQGTRSYEQYF. The CDR3 DNA follows: TGTGCCAGCAGCTCCCAGGGGACTAGGTCCTACGAGCAGTACTTC. The chain has TRBV7-9 and TRBJ2-7, with 8 positions matching TRBD2. This CDR3 spans 15 amino acids. Per the germline V gene, CDR1 is SEHNR and CDR2 is FQNEAQ (reference sequence). The V segment lost 4 bases and the J segment 1 base; nucleotides outside the gene matches: 6.

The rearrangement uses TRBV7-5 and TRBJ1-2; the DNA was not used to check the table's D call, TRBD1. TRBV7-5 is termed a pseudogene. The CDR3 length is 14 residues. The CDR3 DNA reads TGTGCCAGAAGCTTGCAGGGTCCTCCTATCGGCTACACCTTC. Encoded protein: CARSLQGPPIGYTF.

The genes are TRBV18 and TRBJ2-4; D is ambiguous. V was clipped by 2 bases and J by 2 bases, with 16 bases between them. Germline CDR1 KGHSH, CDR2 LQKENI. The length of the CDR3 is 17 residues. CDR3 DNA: TGTGCCAGCTCACCATACAGCCAGAATAGGACCAAAAACATTCAGTACTTC. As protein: CASSPYSQNRTKNIQYF.

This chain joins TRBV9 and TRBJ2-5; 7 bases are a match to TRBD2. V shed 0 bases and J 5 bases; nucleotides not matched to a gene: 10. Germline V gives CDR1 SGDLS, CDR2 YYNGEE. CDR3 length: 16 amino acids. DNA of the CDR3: TGTGCCAGCAGCGTAGCCGGCGGGAGTAGTACGGAGACCCAGTACTTC. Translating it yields CASSVAGGSSTETQYF.

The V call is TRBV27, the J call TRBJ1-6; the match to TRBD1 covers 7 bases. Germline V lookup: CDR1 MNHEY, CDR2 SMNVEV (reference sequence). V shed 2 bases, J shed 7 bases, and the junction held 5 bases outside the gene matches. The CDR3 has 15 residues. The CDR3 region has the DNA TGTGCCAGCAGTTTAGGGGCAGGGGGAAATTCACCCCTCCACTTT. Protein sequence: CASSLGAGGNSPLHF.

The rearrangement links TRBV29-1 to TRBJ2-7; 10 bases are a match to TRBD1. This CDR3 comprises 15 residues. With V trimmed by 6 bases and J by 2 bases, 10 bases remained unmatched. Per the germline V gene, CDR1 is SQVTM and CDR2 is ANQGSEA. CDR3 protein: CSVLKGTGAAYEQYF. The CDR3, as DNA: TGCAGCGTCTTAAAGGGGACAGGGGCGGCCTACGAGCAGTACTTC.

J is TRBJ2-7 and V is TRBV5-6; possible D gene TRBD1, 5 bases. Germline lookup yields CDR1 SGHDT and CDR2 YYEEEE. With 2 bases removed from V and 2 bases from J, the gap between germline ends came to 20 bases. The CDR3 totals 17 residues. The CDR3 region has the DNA TGTGCCAGCAGCTTAAACAGGCATTACTCTGGGGCCTACGAGCAGTACTTC. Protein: CASSLNRHYSGAYEQYF.

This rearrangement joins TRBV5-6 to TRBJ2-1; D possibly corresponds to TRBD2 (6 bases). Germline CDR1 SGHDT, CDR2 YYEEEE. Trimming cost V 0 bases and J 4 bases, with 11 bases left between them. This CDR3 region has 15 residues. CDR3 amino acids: CASSLGGLTYNEQFF. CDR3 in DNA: TGTGCCAGCAGCTTGGGTGGACTAACATACAATGAGCAGTTCTTC.

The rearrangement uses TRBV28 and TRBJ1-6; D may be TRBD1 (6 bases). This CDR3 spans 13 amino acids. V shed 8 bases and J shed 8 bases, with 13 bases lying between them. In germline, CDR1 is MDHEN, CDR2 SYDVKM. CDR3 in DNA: TGTGCCAGCTTCAACAGGGATCATTCACCCCTCCACTTT. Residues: CASFNRDHSPLHF.

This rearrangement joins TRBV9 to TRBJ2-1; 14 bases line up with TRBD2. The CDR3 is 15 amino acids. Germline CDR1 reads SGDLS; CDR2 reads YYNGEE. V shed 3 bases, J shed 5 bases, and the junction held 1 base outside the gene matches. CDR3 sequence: CASSGLAGGHNEQFF. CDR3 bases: TGTGCCAGCAGCGGACTAGCGGGAGGGCACAATGAGCAGTTCTTC.

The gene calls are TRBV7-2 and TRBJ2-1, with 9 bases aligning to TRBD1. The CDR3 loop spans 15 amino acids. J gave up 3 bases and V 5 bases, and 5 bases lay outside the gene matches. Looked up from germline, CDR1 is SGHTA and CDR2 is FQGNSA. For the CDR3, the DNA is TGTGCCAGCAGCCCTGGACAGGGGCTCTACAATGAGCAGTTCTTC. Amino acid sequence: CASSPGQGLYNEQFF.

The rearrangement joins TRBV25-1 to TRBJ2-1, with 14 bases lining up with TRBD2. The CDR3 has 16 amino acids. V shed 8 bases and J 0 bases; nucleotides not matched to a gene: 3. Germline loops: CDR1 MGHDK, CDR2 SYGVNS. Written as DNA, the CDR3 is TGTGCCAGCCTAGGACTAGCGGGAGGCTCCTACAATGAGCAGTTCTTC. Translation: CASLGLAGGSYNEQFF.

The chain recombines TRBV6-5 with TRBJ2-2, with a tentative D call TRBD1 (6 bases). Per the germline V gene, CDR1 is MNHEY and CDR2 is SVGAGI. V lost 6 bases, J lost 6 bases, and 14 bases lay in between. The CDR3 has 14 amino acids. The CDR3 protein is CASSAKQGPGELFF. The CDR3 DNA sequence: TGTGCCAGCAGCGCTAAACAGGGTCCCGGGGAGCTGTTTTTT.

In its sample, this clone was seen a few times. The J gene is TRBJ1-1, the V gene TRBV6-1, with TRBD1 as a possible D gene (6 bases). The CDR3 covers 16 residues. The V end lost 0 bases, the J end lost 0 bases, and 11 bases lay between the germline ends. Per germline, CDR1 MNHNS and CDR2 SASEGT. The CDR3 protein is CASSEARGYLNTEAFF. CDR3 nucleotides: TGTGCCAGCAGTGAAGCGAGGGGGTACTTGAACACTGAAGCTTTCTTT.

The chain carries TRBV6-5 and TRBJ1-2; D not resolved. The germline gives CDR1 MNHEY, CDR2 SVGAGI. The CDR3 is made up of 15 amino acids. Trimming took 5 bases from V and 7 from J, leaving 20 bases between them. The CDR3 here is CASSNPRLQLSGYTF. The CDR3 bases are TGTGCCAGCAGTAACCCTCGGCTACAGCTCTCTGGCTACACCTTC.

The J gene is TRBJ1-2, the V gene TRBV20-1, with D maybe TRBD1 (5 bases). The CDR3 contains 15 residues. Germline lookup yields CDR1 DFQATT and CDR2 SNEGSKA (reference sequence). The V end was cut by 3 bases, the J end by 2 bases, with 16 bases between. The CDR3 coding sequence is TGCAGTGCTAGTGCGTACAGGCGACAAAACTATGGCTACACCTTC. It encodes CSASAYRRQNYGYTF.

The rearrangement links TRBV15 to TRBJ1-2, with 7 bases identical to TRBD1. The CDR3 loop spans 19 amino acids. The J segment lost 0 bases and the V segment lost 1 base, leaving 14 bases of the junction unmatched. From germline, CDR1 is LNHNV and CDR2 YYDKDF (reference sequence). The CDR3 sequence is CATSRVFRLRGQTNYGYTF. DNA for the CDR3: TGTGCCACCAGCAGAGTTTTTCGGCTTCGGGGACAGACTAACTATGGCTACACCTTC. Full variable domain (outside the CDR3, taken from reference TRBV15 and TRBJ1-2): DAMVIQNPRYQVTQFGKPVTLSCSQTLNHNVMYWYQQKSSQAPKLLFHYYDKDFNNEADTPDNFQSRRPNTSFCFLDIRSPGLGDTAMYLCATSRVFRLRGQTNYGYTFGSGTRLTVV.

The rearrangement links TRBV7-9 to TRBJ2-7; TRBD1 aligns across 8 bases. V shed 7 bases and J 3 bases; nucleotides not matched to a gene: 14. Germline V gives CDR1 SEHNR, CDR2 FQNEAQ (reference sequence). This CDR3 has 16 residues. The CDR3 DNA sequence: TGTGCCAGCATCCGCTGGGCAGGGGGCACCCTCTACGAGCAGTACTTC. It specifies CASIRWAGGTLYEQYF.

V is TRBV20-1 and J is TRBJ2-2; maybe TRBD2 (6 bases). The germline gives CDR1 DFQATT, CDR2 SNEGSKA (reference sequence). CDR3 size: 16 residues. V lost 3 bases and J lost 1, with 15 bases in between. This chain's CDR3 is CSASTPAGLNTGELFF. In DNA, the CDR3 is TGCAGTGCTAGTACTCCGGCGGGACTGAACACCGGGGAGCTGTTTTTT.

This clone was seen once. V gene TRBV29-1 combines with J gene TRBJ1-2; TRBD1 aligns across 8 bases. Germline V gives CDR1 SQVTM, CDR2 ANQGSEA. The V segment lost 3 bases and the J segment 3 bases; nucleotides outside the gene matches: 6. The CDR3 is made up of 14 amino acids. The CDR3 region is CSVETGVGDYGYTF. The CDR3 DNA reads TGCAGCGTTGAGACAGGGGTCGGTGACTATGGCTACACCTTC. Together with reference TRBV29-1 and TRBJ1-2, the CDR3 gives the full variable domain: SAVISQKPSRDICQRGTSLTIQCQVDSQVTMMFWYRQQPGQSLTLIATANQGSEATYESGFVIDKFPISRPNLTFSTLTVSNMSPEDSSIYLCSVETGVGDYGYTFGSGTRLTVV.

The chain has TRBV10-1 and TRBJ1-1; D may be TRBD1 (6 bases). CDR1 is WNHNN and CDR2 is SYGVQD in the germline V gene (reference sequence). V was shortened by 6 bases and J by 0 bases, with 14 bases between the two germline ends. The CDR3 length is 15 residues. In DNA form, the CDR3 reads TGCGCCAGCAGGGGACACAGGAGAATGAACACTGAAGCTTTCTTT. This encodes CASRGHRRMNTEAFF.

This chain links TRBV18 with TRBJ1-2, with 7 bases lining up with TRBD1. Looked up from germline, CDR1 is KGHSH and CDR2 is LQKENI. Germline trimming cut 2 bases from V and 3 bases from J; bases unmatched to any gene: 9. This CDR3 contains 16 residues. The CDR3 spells CASSPGIWTGDYGYTF. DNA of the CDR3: TGTGCCAGCTCACCAGGGATCTGGACAGGTGACTATGGCTACACCTTC. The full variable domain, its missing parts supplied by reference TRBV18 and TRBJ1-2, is NAGVMQNPRHLVRRRGQEARLRCSPMKGHSHVYWYRQLPEEGLKFMVYLQKENIIDESGMPKERFSAEFPKEGPSILRIQQVVRGDSAAYFCASSPGIWTGDYGYTFGSGTRLTVV.

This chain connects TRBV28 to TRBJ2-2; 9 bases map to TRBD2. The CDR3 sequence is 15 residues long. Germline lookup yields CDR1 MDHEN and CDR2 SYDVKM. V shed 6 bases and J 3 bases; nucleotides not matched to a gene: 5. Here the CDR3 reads CASSPSGIYTGELFF. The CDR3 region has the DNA TGTGCCAGCAGCCCTAGCGGGATCTACACCGGGGAGCTGTTTTTT.

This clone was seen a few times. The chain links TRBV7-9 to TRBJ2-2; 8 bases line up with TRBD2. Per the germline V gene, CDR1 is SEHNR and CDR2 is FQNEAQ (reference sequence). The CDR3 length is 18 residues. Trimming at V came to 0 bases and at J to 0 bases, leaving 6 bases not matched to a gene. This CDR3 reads CASSLAQSGSPNTGELFF. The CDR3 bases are TGTGCCAGCAGCTTAGCGCAGAGCGGGAGTCCGAACACCGGGGAGCTGTTTTTT.

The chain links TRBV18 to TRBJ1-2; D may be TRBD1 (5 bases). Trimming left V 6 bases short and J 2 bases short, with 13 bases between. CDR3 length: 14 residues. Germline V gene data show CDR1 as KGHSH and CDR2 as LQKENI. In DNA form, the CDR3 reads TGTGCCAGCTCCTCACAGGAACCGAACTATGGCTACACCTTC. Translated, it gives CASSSQEPNYGYTF.

CDR3 residues: CASSLKPGVDQETQYF. In DNA form, the CDR3 reads TGTGCCAGCAGTTTAAAACCAGGGGTCGATCAAGAGACCCAGTACTTC. This rearrangement joins TRBV28 to TRBJ2-5; D may be TRBD1 (6 bases). Germline V CDR1 and CDR2: MDHEN, SYDVKM. The length of the CDR3 is 16 residues. The V gene lost 2 bases and the J gene lost 2 bases, with 15 bases spanning the gap.

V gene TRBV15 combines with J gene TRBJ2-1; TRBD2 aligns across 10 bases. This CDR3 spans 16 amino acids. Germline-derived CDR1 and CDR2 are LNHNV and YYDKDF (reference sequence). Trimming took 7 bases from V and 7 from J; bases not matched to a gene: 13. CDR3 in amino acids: CATNEGRLAGNNEQFF. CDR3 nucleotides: TGTGCCACCAACGAAGGGAGACTAGCGGGCAATAATGAGCAGTTCTTC.

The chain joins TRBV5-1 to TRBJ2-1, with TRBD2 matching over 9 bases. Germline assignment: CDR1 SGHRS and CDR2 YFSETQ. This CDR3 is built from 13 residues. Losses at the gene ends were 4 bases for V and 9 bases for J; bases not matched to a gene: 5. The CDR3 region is CASSRREGGEQFF. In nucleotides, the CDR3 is TGCGCCAGCAGCAGGCGGGAGGGAGGTGAGCAGTTCTTC.

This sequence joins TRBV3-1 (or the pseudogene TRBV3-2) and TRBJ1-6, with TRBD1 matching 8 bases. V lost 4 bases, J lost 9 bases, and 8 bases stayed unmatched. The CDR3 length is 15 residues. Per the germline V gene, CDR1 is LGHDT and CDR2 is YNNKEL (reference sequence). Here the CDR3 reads CASSRGQGGTSPLHF. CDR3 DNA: TGTGCCAGCAGCCGAGGACAGGGAGGTACTTCACCCCTCCACTTT.